Presented here are 3 T cell receptor beta chains from one specimen sequenced in a study of blood T cell repertoires in COVID-19. This table comes from immunoSEQ multiplex PCR, and its TCRdb copy is limited to in-frame clones, with some not included. Here the sample spans about 400,000 clones, approximately 90% being singletons. Sequenced sample: PBMCs or T cells enriched from blood (not recorded which). The receptors were gathered from a woman between 50 and 59 years old who had recovered from COVID-19.

This clone was picked up one time. The chain combines TRBV2 with TRBJ1-2, with a tentative D call TRBD1 (6 bases). Germline V gives CDR1 SNHLY, CDR2 FYNNEI. The CDR3 consists of 14 residues. Between the trimmed V and J ends, which lost 6 bases and 10 bases, there was a span of 21 bases. This CDR3 is CASSTGSGLIYYTF. CDR3 bases: TGTGCCAGCAGCACAGGGTCGGGCCTAATTTACTACACCTTC.

The rearrangement uses TRBV6-5 and TRBJ1-1, with 7 bases that match TRBD1. V dropped 2 bases and J dropped 2; count of bases not matched to a gene: 5. This CDR3 is built from 15 residues. CDR1 and CDR2 from the germline V gene are MNHEY and SVGAGI. The CDR3 DNA reads as TGTGCCAGCAGTTACCAACGGGACAGAAACACTGAAGCTTTCTTT. Translated: CASSYQRDRNTEAFF.

V gene TRBV5-1 combines with J gene TRBJ2-2; D unresolved. V was clipped by 0 bases and J by 0 bases, with 3 bases between them. The V gene's germline CDR1 is SGHRS and CDR2 YFSETQ. The CDR3 consists of 14 residues. CDR3: CASSLDSNTGELFF. For the CDR3, the DNA is TGCGCCAGCAGCTTGGACTCGAACACCGGGGAGCTGTTTTTT.